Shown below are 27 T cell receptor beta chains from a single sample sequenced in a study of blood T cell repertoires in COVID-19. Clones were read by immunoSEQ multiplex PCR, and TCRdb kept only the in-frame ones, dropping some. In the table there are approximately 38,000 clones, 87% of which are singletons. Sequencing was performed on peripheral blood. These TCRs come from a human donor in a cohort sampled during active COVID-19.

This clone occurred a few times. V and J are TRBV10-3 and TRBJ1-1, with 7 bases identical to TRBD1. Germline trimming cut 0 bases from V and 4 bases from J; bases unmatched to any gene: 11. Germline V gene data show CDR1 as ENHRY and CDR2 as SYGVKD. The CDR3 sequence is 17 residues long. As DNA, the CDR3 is TGTGCCATCAGTGAGTCCGGTCGAGGGGGCGATACCACTGAAGCTTTCTTT. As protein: CAISESGRGGDTTEAFF.

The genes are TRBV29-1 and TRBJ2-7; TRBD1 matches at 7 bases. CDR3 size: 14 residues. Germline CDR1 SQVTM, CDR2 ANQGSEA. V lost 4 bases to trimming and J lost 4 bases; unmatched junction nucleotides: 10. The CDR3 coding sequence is TGCAGCGTTGGGGAGCCGGGACAGTCATACGAGCAGTACTTC. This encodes CSVGEPGQSYEQYF.

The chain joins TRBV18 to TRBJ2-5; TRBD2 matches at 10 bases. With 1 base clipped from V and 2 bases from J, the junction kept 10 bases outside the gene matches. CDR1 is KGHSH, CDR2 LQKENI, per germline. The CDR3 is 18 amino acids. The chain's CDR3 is CASSPLGLARSRQETQYF. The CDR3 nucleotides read TGTGCCAGCTCACCACTGGGACTAGCGAGATCGCGACAAGAGACCCAGTACTTC. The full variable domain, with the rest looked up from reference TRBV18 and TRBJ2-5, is NAGVMQNPRHLVRRRGQEARLRCSPMKGHSHVYWYRQLPEEGLKFMVYLQKENIIDESGMPKERFSAEFPKEGPSILRIQQVVRGDSAAYFCASSPLGLARSRQETQYFGPGTRLLVL.

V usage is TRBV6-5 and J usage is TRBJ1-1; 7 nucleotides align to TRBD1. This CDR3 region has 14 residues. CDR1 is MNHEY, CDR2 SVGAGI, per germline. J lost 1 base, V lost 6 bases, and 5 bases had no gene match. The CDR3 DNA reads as TGTGCCAGCAGGGCCGGGACAGCGAACACTGAAGCTTTCTTT. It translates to CASRAGTANTEAFF.

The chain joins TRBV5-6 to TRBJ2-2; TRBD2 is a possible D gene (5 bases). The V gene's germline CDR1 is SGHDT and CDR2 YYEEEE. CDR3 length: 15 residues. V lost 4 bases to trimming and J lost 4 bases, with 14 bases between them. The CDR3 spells CASSPLSGSTGELFF. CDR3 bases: TGTGCCAGCAGCCCACTGAGCGGAAGCACCGGGGAGCTGTTTTTT.

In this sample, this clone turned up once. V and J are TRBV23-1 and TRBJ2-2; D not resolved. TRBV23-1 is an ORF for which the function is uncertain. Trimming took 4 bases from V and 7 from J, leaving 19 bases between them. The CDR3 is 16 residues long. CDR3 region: CASSLPGPDRGGELFF. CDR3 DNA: TGCGCCAGCAGTCTTCCGGGTCCCGATAGAGGCGGGGAGCTGTTTTTT.

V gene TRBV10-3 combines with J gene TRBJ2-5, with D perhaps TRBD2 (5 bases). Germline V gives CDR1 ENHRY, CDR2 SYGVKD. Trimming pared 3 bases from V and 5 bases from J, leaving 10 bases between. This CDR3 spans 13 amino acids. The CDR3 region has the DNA TGTGCCATCAGTGAATCATGGAGGGAGACCCAGTACTTC. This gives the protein CAISESWRETQYF.

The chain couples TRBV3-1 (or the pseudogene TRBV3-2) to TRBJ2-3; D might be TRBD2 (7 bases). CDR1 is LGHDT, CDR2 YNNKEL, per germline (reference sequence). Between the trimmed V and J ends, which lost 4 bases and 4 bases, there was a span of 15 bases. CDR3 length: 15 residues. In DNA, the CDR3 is TGTGCCAGCAGCCTAGGGGGGGGCAGGGCAGATACGCAGTATTTT. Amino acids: CASSLGGGRADTQYF.

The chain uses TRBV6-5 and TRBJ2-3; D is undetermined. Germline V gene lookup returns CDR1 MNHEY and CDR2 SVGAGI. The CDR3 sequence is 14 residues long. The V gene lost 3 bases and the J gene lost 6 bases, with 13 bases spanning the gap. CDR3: CASSYSLARDTQYF. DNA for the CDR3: TGTGCCAGCAGTTATAGTTTAGCTCGGGATACGCAGTATTTT.

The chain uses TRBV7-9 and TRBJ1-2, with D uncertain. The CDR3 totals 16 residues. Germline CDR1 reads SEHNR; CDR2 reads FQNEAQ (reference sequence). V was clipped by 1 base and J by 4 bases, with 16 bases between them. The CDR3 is CASSLVPRRGGYGYTF. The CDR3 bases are TGTGCCAGCAGCTTAGTCCCTAGAAGAGGAGGCTATGGCTACACCTTC.

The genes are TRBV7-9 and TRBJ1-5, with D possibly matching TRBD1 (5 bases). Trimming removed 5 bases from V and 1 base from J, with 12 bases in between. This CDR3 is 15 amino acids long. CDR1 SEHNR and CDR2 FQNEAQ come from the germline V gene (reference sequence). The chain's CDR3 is CASSPLGQSNQPQHF. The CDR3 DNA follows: TGTGCCAGCAGCCCACTGGGGCAGAGCAATCAGCCCCAGCATTTT.

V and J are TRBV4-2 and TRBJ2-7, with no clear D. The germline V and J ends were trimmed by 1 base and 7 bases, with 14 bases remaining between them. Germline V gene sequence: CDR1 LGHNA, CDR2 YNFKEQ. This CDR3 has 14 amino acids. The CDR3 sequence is CASSQGTGRYEQYF. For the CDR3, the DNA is TGTGCCAGCAGCCAAGGTACTGGGCGCTATGAGCAGTACTTC.

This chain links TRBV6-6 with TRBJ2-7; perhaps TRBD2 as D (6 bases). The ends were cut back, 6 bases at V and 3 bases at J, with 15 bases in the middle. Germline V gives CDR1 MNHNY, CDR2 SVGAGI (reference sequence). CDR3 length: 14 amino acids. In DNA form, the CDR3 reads TGTGCCAGCAGAGGGGACTCCCGCTACTACGAGCAGTACTTC. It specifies CASRGDSRYYEQYF.

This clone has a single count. CDR3 in amino acids: CATSDSGGGLNEQFF. The CDR3 DNA follows: TGTGCCACCAGTGATTCAGGTGGAGGGTTGAATGAGCAGTTCTTC. This chain uses TRBV24-1 with TRBJ2-1; D may be TRBD2 (6 bases). The CDR3 is 15 residues long. Trimming removed 2 bases from V and 7 bases from J, with 14 bases in between. Germline V CDR1 and CDR2: KGHDR, SFDVKD.

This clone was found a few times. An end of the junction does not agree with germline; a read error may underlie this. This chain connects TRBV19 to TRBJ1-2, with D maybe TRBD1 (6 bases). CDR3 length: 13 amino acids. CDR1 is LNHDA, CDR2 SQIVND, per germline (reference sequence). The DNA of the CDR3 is TGTGCCCTACGGGGGGGGCCAGACTACGGCTACACCTTC. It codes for CALRGGPDYGYTF.

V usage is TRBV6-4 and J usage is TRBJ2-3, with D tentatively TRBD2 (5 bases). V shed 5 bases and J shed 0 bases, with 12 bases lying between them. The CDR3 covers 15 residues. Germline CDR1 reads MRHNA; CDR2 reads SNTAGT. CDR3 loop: CASSRSGASTDTQYF. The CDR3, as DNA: TGTGCCAGCAGTAGGAGCGGAGCTAGCACAGATACGCAGTATTTT.

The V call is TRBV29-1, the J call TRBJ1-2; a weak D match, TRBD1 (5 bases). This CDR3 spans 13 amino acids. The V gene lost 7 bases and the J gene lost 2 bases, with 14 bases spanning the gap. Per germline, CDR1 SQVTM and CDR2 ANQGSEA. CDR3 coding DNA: TGCAGCGGGGGGGACGGGGGGAACTATGGCTACACCTTC. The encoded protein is CSGGDGGNYGYTF.

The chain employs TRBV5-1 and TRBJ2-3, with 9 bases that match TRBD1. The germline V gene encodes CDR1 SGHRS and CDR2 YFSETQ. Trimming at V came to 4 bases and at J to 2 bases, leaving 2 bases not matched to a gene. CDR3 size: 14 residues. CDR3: CASSRDRVTDTQYF. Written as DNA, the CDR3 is TGCGCCAGCAGCCGGGACAGGGTCACAGATACGCAGTATTTT. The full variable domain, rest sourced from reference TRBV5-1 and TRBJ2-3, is KAGVTQTPRYLIKTRGQQVTLSCSPISGHRSVSWYQQTPGQGLQFLFEYFSETQRNKGNFPGRFSGRQFSNSRSEMNVSTLELGDSALYLCASSRDRVTDTQYFGPGTRLTVL.

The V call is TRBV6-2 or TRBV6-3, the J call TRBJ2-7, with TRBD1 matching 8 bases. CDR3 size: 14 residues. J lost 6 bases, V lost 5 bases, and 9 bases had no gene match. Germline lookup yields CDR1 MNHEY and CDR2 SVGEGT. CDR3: CASSIRRGLVEQYF. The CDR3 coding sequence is TGTGCCAGCAGTATCCGCAGGGGGCTGGTCGAGCAGTACTTC.

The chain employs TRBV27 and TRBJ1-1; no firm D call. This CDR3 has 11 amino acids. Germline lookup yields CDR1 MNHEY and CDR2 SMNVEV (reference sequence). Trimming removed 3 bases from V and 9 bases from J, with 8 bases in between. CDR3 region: CASSLAGKAFF. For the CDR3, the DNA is TGTGCCAGCAGTTTGGCGGGAAAAGCTTTCTTT.

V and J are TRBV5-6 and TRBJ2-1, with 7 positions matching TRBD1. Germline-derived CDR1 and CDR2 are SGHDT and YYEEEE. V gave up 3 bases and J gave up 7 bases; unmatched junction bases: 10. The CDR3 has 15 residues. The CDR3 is CASSWGQLMDNEQFF. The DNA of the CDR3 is TGTGCCAGCAGCTGGGGACAGCTGATGGATAATGAGCAGTTCTTC.

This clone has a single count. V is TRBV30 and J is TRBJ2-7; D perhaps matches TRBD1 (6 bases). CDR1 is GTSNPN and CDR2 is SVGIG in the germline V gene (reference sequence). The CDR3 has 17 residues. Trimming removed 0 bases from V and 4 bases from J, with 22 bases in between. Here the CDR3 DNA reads TGTGCCTGGAGTGTACCCTCACAGGGAAGAAACACTTACGAGCAGTACTTC. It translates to CAWSVPSQGRNTYEQYF.

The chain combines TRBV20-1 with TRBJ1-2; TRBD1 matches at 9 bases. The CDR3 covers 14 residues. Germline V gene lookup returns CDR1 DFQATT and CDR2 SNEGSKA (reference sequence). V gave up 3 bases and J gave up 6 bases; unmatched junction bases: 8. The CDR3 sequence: CSASNTGGANGYTF. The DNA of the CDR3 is TGCAGTGCTAGTAACACAGGGGGCGCAAATGGCTACACCTTC.

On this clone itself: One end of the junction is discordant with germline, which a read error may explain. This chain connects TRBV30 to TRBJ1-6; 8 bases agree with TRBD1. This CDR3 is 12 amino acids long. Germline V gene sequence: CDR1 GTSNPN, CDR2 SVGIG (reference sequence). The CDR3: CAWSVLAGGVSF. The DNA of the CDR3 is TGTGCCTGGAGTGTACTGGCAGGGGGCGTCAGCTTT.

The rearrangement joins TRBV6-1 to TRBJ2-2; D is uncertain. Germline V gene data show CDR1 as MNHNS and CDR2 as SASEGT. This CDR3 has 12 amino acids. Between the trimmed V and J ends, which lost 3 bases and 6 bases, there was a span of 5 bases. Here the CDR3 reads CASSEGPGELFF. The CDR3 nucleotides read TGTGCCAGCAGTGAGGGCCCCGGGGAGCTGTTTTTT.

The CDR3 nucleotides read TGTGCCAGCAGTTTAAGCGGGGTAAATGAGCAGTTCTTC. Its protein is CASSLSGVNEQFF. V usage is TRBV27 and J usage is TRBJ2-1, with 7 nucleotides matching TRBD2. Per the germline V gene, CDR1 is MNHEY and CDR2 is SMNVEV (reference sequence). V was pared by 2 bases and J by 7 bases, with 2 bases of the junction left unmatched. The CDR3 runs to 13 residues.

CDR3 sequence reads: CASSDSPTSSPLHF. In DNA form, the CDR3 reads TGTGCCAGCAGTGACTCGCCAACCAGTTCACCCCTCCACTTT. The gene calls are TRBV6-4 and TRBJ1-6, with D hard to call. Germline V CDR1 and CDR2: MRHNA, SNTAGT. The CDR3 loop spans 14 amino acids. The V and J ends lost 0 bases and 9 bases respectively, with 9 bases between them.